The sequence of this T cell receptor beta chain was determined in a study of shared clonotypes between healthy human individuals. CDR3 length: 14 residues. CDR1 SGHRS and CDR2 YFSETQ come from the germline V gene. Here immunoSEQ multiplex PCR was the method, and the copy in TCRdb shows in-frame clones only, minus some. In the table there are about 1.5 million clones, 95% to 99% of which are singletons. As for this clone: At one end, the junction sequence differs from germline, possibly due to a read error.

The chain is built from TRBV5-1 and TRBJ1-4, with 11 nucleotides matching TRBD1. The sequenced sample was naive CD4+ T cells sorted from blood. Subset described: CD45RA+ positively selected. The TCR was taken from a man aged 25-45 years in good health. The CDR3 region is CASRLDRGLGKLFF. CDR3 nucleotides: TGCGCCAGCAGGTTGGACAGGGGGCTTGGGAAACTGTTTTTT.